A selection of T cell receptor beta chains follows, all from one sample in a study of CD8 T cells in Susac syndrome. TCRdb recomputed calls from the immunoSEQ multiplex PCR reads with MiXCR, one row per CDR3 protein. The sample holds roughly 120,000 distinct CDR3 sequences, more than 90% seen once. The sample consisted of CD4+ T cells from PBMCs. These receptors all stem from a human donor in good health. CDR3s include the opening cysteine and the closing phenylalanine or tryptophan. Fields, in order: clone size, V gene, J gene, D gene, CDR3 DNA, CDR3 protein. The D gene is left open where the match is weak. Not all rows give a size; the values are once, few, many and, for expanded clones, a class.

once	TRBV5-4	TRBJ1-1	.	TGTGCCAGCAGCTTAAGACAGAATTTAAACACTGAAGCTTTCTTT	CASSLRQNLNTEAFF
.	TRBV2	TRBJ2-7	TRBD2	TGTGCCAGCAGCCGCGGACTAGCGGGAGGGGTTCCGTACGAGCAGTACTTC	CASSRGLAGGVPYEQYF
.	TRBV19	TRBJ2-1	TRBD1	TGTGCCAGTTCCTCCCGGACAGGGGGCTACAATGAGCAGTTCTTC	CASSSRTGGYNEQFF
.	TRBV7-2	TRBJ2-5	TRBD2	TGTGCCAGCAGCTTCACTAGTCTAGCGGGAGCAGAGACCCAGTACTTC	CASSFTSLAGAETQYF
.	TRBV10-3	TRBJ2-5	TRBD1	TGTGCCACCTCCGGGACAGGGGGCGCGGAGACCCAGTACTTC	CATSGTGGAETQYF
.	TRBV18	TRBJ2-3	TRBD2	TGTGCCAGCTCACCACGACTAGCGGGCACAGATACGCAGTATTTT	CASSPRLAGTDTQYF
.	TRBV29-1	TRBJ2-7	TRBD2	TGCAGCGTTGAACTAGCGGCCTACGAGCAGTACTTC	CSVELAAYEQYF
.	TRBV5-1	TRBJ1-5	.	TGCGCCAGCAGCTTGGGAGGGACGAGCAATCAGCCCCAGCATTTT	CASSLGGTSNQPQHF
.	TRBV6-1	TRBJ2-7	.	TGTGCCAGCAGGGCCGGAAACTACGAGCAGTACTTC	CASRAGNYEQYF
once	TRBV6-2/TRBV6-3	TRBJ2-7	.	TGTGCCAGCACCCAGGGGGACTTTGGAGGGGAGCAGTACTTC	CASTQGDFGGEQYF
.	TRBV20-1	TRBJ2-1	TRBD1	TGCAGTGCGACTAGGGTACGGCAGGGGGCGAATGAGCAGTTCTTC	CSATRVRQGANEQFF
.	TRBV5-6	TRBJ2-1	TRBD1	TGTGCCAGCAGCTTATTGACAGGGGGATATGAGCAGTTCTTC	CASSLLTGGYEQFF
.	TRBV4-1	TRBJ1-2	TRBD1	TGCGCCAGCAGCCTTACCCGGTCCGGGACAGGGGGCGGTGATGGCTACACCTTC	CASSLTRSGTGGGDGYTF
.	TRBV19	TRBJ2-5	TRBD2	TGTGCCACCGCCCACTGGCGGGAGCCCGAGACCCAGTACTTC	CATAHWREPETQYF
.	TRBV6-2/TRBV6-3	TRBJ2-5	.	TGTGCCAGCAGTTACTGGAGGGGGACCCAGTACTTC	CASSYWRGTQYF
.	TRBV29-1	TRBJ1-2	TRBD1	TGCAGCGTACCTAGGACAGGGAACTATGGCTACACCTTC	CSVPRTGNYGYTF
.	TRBV30	TRBJ1-1	.	TGTGCCTGGAGAGCGGACCCCAGGATGAACACTGAAGCTTTCTTT	CAWRADPRMNTEAFF
.	TRBV5-5	TRBJ2-1	.	TGTGCCAGCAAGCCTAGCGAAGTCTACAATGAGCAGTTCTTC	CASKPSEVYNEQFF
.	TRBV20-1	TRBJ1-4	.	TGCAGTGCCCGGACAGTCGGCAATGAAAAACTGTTTTTT	CSARTVGNEKLFF
.	TRBV28	TRBJ2-1	.	TGTGCCAGCAGTTTACGGCAGGAGCAGTTCTTC	CASSLRQEQFF
.	TRBV10-3	TRBJ2-5	.	TGTGCCGTAACCAGTGGACAATCAGAGACCCAGTACTTC	CAVTSGQSETQYF
.	TRBV20-1	TRBJ2-1	TRBD2	TGCAGTGCTTCACTAGCGGGAGTTACCCATGAGCAGTTCTTC	CSASLAGVTHEQFF
.	TRBV15	TRBJ1-4	TRBD1	TGTGCCACCAGCAGAACAGGGGGCGTAGATGAAAAACTGTTTTTT	CATSRTGGVDEKLFF
.	TRBV6-2/TRBV6-3	TRBJ2-5	TRBD2	TGTGCCAGCAGTCTACGACTAGCGGGAGGATCGGAGACCCAGTACTTC	CASSLRLAGGSETQYF
.	TRBV12-3/TRBV12-4	TRBJ2-7	TRBD2	TGTGCCAGCAGTCCAGGACTAGCGGGAGCGGCTTACGAGCAGTACTTC	CASSPGLAGAAYEQYF
.	TRBV9	TRBJ2-1	TRBD2	TGTGCCAGCAGCCCTCGACTAGCGGGATCCGCGGAGCAGTTCTTC	CASSPRLAGSAEQFF
once	TRBV5-4	TRBJ2-1	TRBD2	TGTGCCAGCAGCCCAACACCTCTAGCGGGAGTGATGAATGAGCAGTTCTTC	CASSPTPLAGVMNEQFF
.	TRBV7-2	TRBJ2-7	TRBD2	TGTGCCAGCAGCCCAGGACTAGCGGGAGGGACCTACGAGCAGTACTTC	CASSPGLAGGTYEQYF
.	TRBV5-1	TRBJ2-2	.	TGCGCCAGCAGCGACCAGGGCGGTGGGACCGGGGAGCTGTTTTTT	CASSDQGGGTGELFF
.	TRBV5-1	TRBJ2-5	.	TGCGCCAGCAGCTTGGCAGGGGCGGAGGAGACCCAGTACTTC	CASSLAGAEETQYF
.	TRBV5-4	TRBJ2-3	.	TGTGCCAGCAGTAACCCACCGACAGATACGCAGTATTTT	CASSNPPTDTQYF
.	TRBV10-3	TRBJ1-5	.	TGTGCCATCAGTGAGTCGAGAGCGGGGATTCAGCCCCAGCATTTT	CAISESRAGIQPQHF
.	TRBV14	TRBJ2-7	TRBD1	TGTGCCAGCAGCTACGACAGGGGCGAGCAGTACTTC	CASSYDRGEQYF
.	TRBV20-1	TRBJ2-7	.	TGCAGTGCTACGTCTTTCGGACAGCTTTACGAGCAGTACTTC	CSATSFGQLYEQYF
.	TRBV24-1	TRBJ2-2	TRBD2	TGTGCCACCAGTGAAACCCTCTCTAGCGGGAGGCTCACCGGGGAGCTGTTTTTT	CATSETLSSGRLTGELFF
.	TRBV6-1	TRBJ2-3	TRBD2	TGTGCCAGAGCGACGGGGGGTGGTCTATCTACCCGAGATCATACGCAGTATTTT	CARATGGGLSTRDHTQYF
.	TRBV18	TRBJ1-1	.	TGTGCCAGCTCACCGGGATTGACGTTGAAGATGAACACTGAAGCTTTCTTT	CASSPGLTLKMNTEAFF
.	TRBV5-1	TRBJ2-7	.	TGCGCCAGCAGCCCCCAGCCCCCGGAGCAGTACTTC	CASSPQPPEQYF
.	TRBV7-7	TRBJ2-1	.	TGTGCCAGCAGCTTAGACTCCGGCTCTGTGCAGTTCTTC	CASSLDSGSVQFF
.	TRBV20-1	TRBJ2-7	TRBD2	TGCAGTGCTAGAGATGGGCGGGGGACCCTCTACGAGCAGTACTTC	CSARDGRGTLYEQYF
.	TRBV28	TRBJ1-1	.	TGTGCCAGCATTGACCCCTTTGGGGGGATGGGGAACACTGAAGCTTTCTTT	CASIDPFGGMGNTEAFF
.	TRBV30	TRBJ2-7	.	TGTGCCTGGAGTCCCGGACAGCCTACGAGGGAGCAGTACTTC	CAWSPGQPTREQYF
.	TRBV9	TRBJ2-3	.	TGTGCCAGCAGCGTAGTTGGGTCTCCTAGCACAGATACGCAGTATTTT	CASSVVGSPSTDTQYF
.	TRBV4-1	TRBJ1-2	.	TGCGCCAGCAGCCAGGGATTCGGTGGCTACACCTTC	CASSQGFGGYTF
.	TRBV20-1	TRBJ2-7	TRBD2	TGCAGTGCTAGGGGCGGGGGGAGCTCCTACGAGCAGTACTTC	CSARGGGSSYEQYF